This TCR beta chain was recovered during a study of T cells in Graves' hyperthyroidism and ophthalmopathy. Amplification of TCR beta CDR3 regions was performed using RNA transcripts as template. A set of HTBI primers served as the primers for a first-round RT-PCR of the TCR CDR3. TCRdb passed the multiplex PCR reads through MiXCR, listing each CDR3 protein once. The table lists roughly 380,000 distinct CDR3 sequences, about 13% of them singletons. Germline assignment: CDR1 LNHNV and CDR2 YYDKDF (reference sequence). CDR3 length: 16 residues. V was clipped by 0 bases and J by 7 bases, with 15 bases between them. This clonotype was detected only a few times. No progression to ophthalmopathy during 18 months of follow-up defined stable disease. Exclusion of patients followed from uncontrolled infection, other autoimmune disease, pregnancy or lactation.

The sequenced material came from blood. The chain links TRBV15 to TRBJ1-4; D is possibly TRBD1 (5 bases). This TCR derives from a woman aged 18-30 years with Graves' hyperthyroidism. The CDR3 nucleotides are TGTGCCACCAGCAGAGATCAAAGGGGAGTGGGTGAAAAACTGTTTTTT. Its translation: CATSRDQRGVGEKLFF.